The T cell receptor beta chain described here comes from a study of PD-1 blockade in classical Hodgkin lymphoma. Study-level results: Repertoire differences have undefined causes, possibly disease activity or prior therapy. Newly diagnosed patients were said to have less baseline TCR diversity than healthy donors did. CD8+ TCR diversity did not rise significantly by C4D1, unlike CD4+.

The patients all showed relapse after autologous stem cell transplantation, while their brentuximab vedotin exposure varied. Assay: immunoSEQ multiplex PCR; the TCRdb copy retains only in-frame clones and omits some. Of tens of thousands of clones listed, 76% are singletons. Turning to this clone: Its specificity is unknown.

V lost 3 bases to trimming and J lost 1 base, with 10 bases between them. Germline V gene data show CDR1 as SEHNR and CDR2 as FQNEAQ (reference sequence). The CDR3 runs 14 residues. The receptor was derived from a human donor with classical Hodgkin lymphoma. The sample in question was peripheral blood mononuclear cells (PBMCs), obtained at baseline. This chain connects TRBV7-9 to TRBJ2-7, with D possibly being TRBD1 (5 bases). The CDR3 is CASSFQGTSYEQYF. As DNA, the CDR3 is TGTGCCAGCAGCTTCCAGGGTACATCCTACGAGCAGTACTTC.